The present entry profiles one T cell receptor beta chain with its context. Trimming took 6 bases from V and 3 from J; bases not matched to a gene: 6. The CDR3 spans 15 residues. From germline, CDR1 is MNHEY and CDR2 SVGAGI. These data are taken from a study of blood T cell repertoires in COVID-19. Study in general: Sites in the United States, Italy and Spain provided acute and convalescent COVID-19 samples. In each case, the material was cDNA or gDNA derived from T cells, B-cell-depleted T cells, or PBMCs.

Assay: immunoSEQ multiplex PCR; the TCRdb copy retains only in-frame clones and omits some. This table holds roughly 37,000 clones, about 85% found once. Source material: peripheral blood. This sequence joins TRBV6-5 and TRBJ2-5, with TRBD1 matching 11 bases. The receptor was derived from a human donor in a cohort sampled during active COVID-19. CDR3 bases: TGTGCCAGCAGCGGACAGGGGGCTGGGGAAGAGACCCAGTACTTC. Translation: CASSGQGAGEETQYF.